A selection of T cell receptor beta chains follows, all from one sample in a study of CD8+ T cells in alopecia areata. TCRdb's copy holds only in-frame clones and misses some; the assay was immunoSEQ multiplex PCR. The table includes about 42,000 clones, about three fifths detected once. The material sequenced was CD8+ T cells sorted from blood, taken at week 4, from a patient treated with tofacitinib. The source of these receptors is a human donor with alopecia areata. Each CDR3 is given without its conserved first and last residue.

TRBV30	TRBJ1-2	AWNGYT
TRBV11-2	TRBJ2-3	ASSLYGGGRISDTQY
TRBV29-1	TRBJ1-1	SVEGTEAF
TRBV27	TRBJ2-3	ASSFPQGGADTQY
TRBV29-1	TRBJ2-2	SVARVETGGTGELF
TRBV23-1	TRBJ2-7	ASSPPGGWIDYEQY
TRBV27	TRBJ2-7	ASSRDGTGSYEQY
TRBV29-1	TRBJ1-2	SVAGQVEGYT
TRBV29-1	TRBJ1-1	SVAANTEAF
TRBV29-1	TRBJ1-1	SVDSGDTEAF
TRBV27	TRBJ1-2	ASSLRFDFSIYGYT
TRBV7-6	TRBJ1-3	ASSPGGGLGRNTIY
TRBV4-1	TRBJ2-1	ASSQEVPDGEQF